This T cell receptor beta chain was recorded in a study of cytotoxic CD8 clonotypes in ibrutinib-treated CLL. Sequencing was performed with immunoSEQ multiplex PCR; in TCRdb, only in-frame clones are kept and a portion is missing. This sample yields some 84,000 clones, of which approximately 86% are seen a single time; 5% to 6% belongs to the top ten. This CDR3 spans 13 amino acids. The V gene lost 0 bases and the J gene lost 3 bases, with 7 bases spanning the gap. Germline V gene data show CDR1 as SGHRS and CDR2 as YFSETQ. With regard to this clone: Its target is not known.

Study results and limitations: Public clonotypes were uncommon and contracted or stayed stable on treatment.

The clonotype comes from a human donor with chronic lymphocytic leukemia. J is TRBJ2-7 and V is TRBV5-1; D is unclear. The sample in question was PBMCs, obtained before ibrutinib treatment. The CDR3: CASSLDRSYEQYF. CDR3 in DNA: TGCGCCAGCAGCTTGGACAGAAGCTACGAGCAGTACTTC.